The present TCR beta chain was sequenced within a study of T cell responses to AZD1222 COVID-19 vaccine. Study observations and caveats: Among vaccine-associated CD4 TCRs, coverage spanned spike, with dominance at 160-218 and 743-854. Once two AZD1222 doses were given, Spike-specific TCR breadth and depth went up. The donor group comprised mostly white British people and more females; the analysis possibly underestimated clonal diversity.

The method was immunoSEQ multiplex PCR; TCRdb's version includes in-frame clones alone and lacks a portion of them. Counted here are tens of thousands of clones, about 90% occurring once; the ten biggest clones make up 7.5% to 9.5%. The V end lost 4 bases, the J end lost 0 bases, and 18 bases lay between the germline ends. The germline V gene encodes CDR1 SNHLY and CDR2 FYNNEI. The CDR3 has 17 residues. Remarks on this clone: Antigen unknown.

This rearrangement joins TRBV2 to TRBJ1-1; D might be TRBD1 (6 bases). The sample here was peripheral blood, taken on day 0 of AZD1222 vaccination. This receptor was taken from an adult in good health. The DNA for the CDR3 is TGTGCCAGCAGTGGTTTGGGGGACATAGGAATGAACACTGAAGCTTTCTTT. This codes for CASSGLGDIGMNTEAFF.